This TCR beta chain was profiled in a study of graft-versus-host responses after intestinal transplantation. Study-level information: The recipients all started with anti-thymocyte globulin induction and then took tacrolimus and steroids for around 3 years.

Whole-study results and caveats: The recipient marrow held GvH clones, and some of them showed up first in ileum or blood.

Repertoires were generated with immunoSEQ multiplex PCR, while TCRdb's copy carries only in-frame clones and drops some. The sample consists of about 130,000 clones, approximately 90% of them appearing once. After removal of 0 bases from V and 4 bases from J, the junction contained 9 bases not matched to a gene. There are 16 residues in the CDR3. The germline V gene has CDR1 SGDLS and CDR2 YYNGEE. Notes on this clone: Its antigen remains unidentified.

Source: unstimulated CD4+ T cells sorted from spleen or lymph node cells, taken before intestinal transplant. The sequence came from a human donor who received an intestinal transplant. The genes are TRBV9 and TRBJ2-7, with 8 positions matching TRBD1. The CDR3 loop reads CASSVGVGTGSYEQYF. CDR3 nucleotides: TGTGCCAGCAGCGTAGGGGTCGGGACAGGTTCGTACGAGCAGTACTTC.